Presented here are 2 T cell receptor beta chains from one specimen sequenced in a study of T cells in Graves' hyperthyroidism and ophthalmopathy. The source material, RNA transcripts, was used to amplify TCR beta CDR3 regions. In the first-round RT-PCR of the TCR CDR3, the HTBI primer set was used. TCRdb passed the multiplex PCR reads through MiXCR, listing each CDR3 protein once. The data show 690,000 or so distinct CDR3 sequences, approximately 18% seen once. Sequences were obtained from blood. The receptor source for this set is a woman between 50 and 59 years old with Graves' hyperthyroidism that later progressed to Graves' ophthalmopathy.

This clonotype appeared many times. V usage is TRBV7-8 and J usage is TRBJ2-7, with 8 bases lining up with TRBD1. Losses at the gene ends were 5 bases for V and 2 bases for J; bases not matched to a gene: 5. CDR3 size: 14 residues. Germline CDR1 reads SGHVS; CDR2 reads FQNEAQ. The CDR3 DNA sequence: TGTGCCAGCAGCGGGGGACAGGACACCTACGAGCAGTACTTC. Translation gives CASSGGQDTYEQYF.

At least ten counts were recorded for this clonotype. V is TRBV20-1 and J is TRBJ1-1, with a weak D call TRBD1 (5 bases). The CDR3 totals 14 residues. V lost 0 bases and J lost 6, with 14 bases in between. Germline lookup yields CDR1 DFQATT and CDR2 SNEGSKA (reference sequence). The DNA for the CDR3 is TGCAGTGCTAGAGATCGTCTGGACATATCTGAAGCTTTCTTT. Protein product: CSARDRLDISEAFF.